Listed below are T cell receptor beta chains from one sample, sequenced in a study of cytomegalovirus exposure and HLA in healthy donors. Assay used: immunoSEQ multiplex PCR; TCRdb lists only in-frame clones, some missing. The sample lists 170,000 or so clones; around 72% were seen once. Material for sequencing was PBMCs. The receptor source for this set is a woman aged 45-65 years in good health and CMV-seropositive. CDR3s include the opening cysteine and the closing phenylalanine or tryptophan. The D gene is left open where the match is weak. The size entry is marked missing in some rows and otherwise reads once, few, many or a size class.

TRBV5-1	.	.	TRBJ2-5	TGCGCCAGCAGCTTGGATCACAGCCACCAAGAGACCCAGTACTTC	CASSLDHSHQETQYF
TRBV4-3	.	.	TRBJ2-7	TGCGCCAGCAGCCAAGACAGGGTGACCTACGAGCAGTACTTC	CASSQDRVTYEQYF
TRBV28	.	few	TRBJ2-5	TGTGCCAGCAGTCTAGCCCGAGGAGCGGTGGGTGTAGGACGAGAGACCCAGTACTTC	CASSLARGAVGVGRETQYF
TRBV5-8	.	few	TRBJ1-1	TGTGCCAGCAGCCGGGGGGAGGGTCGAGTAAACACTGAAGCTTTCTTT	CASSRGEGRVNTEAFF
TRBV28	.	.	TRBJ2-7	TGTGCCAGCAGGCTAGGCACAGGTTCCGCCTACGAGCAGTACTTC	CASRLGTGSAYEQYF
TRBV7-7	TRBD2	.	TRBJ2-7	TGTGCTAGCAGCTTAGAATTGGTGCCGGGAGCGGGGAACTCCCTAAGGCAGTACTTC	CASSLELVPGAGNSLRQYF
TRBV5-6	.	.	TRBJ2-1	TGTGCCAGCAGCTTGAGGGACTTCTCCTACAATGAGCAGTTCTTC	CASSLRDFSYNEQFF
TRBV29-1	.	once	TRBJ2-5	TGCAGCGTTGAGTCGCCCAGAAAGTCTGTAGAGACCCAGTACTTC	CSVESPRKSVETQYF
TRBV2	.	.	TRBJ2-7	TGTGCCAGCAGCAGGGGGGAAACCTCCGAGCAGTACTTC	CASSRGETSEQYF
TRBV7-9	.	.	TRBJ2-1	TGTGCCAGCAGCAAAGGGGGGCTAGCGGACAATGAGCAGTTCTTC	CASSKGGLADNEQFF
TRBV4-1	.	few	TRBJ1-4	TGCGCCAGCAGCCGCGGGGGGGCGCGAACTAATGAAAAACTGTTTTTT	CASSRGGARTNEKLFF
TRBV19	TRBD1	.	TRBJ1-5	TGTGCCAGTAGTATTGGGGGACAGACCCAGCATTTT	CASSIGGQTQHF
TRBV21-1	.	.	TRBJ2-1	TGTACCAGCAGCAAAAAAGGGGGGACAGGTTTCGGCTACAATGAGCAGTTCTTC	CTSSKKGGTGFGYNEQFF
TRBV11-3	.	few	TRBJ1-2	TGTGCCAGCAGCTTAGGATGGGGAGGATATGGCTACACCTTC	CASSLGWGGYGYTF
TRBV28	TRBD1	.	TRBJ1-1	TGTGCCAGCAGGGAGACCCTGACAGGGGACCTCGGTACTGAAGCTTTCTTT	CASRETLTGDLGTEAFF
TRBV6-5	.	.	TRBJ1-1	TGTGCCAGCAGCGTAAGAGGGAAGGTAACTGAAGCTTTCTTT	CASSVRGKVTEAFF
TRBV5-1	TRBD1	few	TRBJ2-7	TGCGCCAGCAGCTTGGGACAGGGGAACCGCGAGCAGTACTTC	CASSLGQGNREQYF
TRBV10-1	TRBD1	.	TRBJ1-1	TGCGCCAGCAGTGACCCAGGGGGGGGACAGGGGCGAGGGAACACTGAAGCTTTCTTT	CASSDPGGGQGRGNTEAFF
TRBV5-6	TRBD1	.	TRBJ2-7	TGTGCCAGCAGCTTGGCCGGGACAGGGCTTTACGAGCAGTACTTC	CASSLAGTGLYEQYF
TRBV5-6	TRBD2	.	TRBJ2-5	TGTGCCAGCAGCCCTTTAGCGGGAGGGGAGACCCAGTACTTC	CASSPLAGGETQYF
TRBV4-3	.	.	TRBJ2-2	TGCGCCAGCAGCCAAGGGACAGACACGAGGGCCGGGGAGCTGTTTTTT	CASSQGTDTRAGELFF
TRBV7-9	.	few	TRBJ2-6	TGTGCCAGCAGCCAGTACGGAGGGGTCCCCTCTGGGGCCAACGGCCTGACTTTC	CASSQYGGVPSGANGLTF
TRBV19	.	few	TRBJ1-5	TGTGCCAGTAGCGCCGTACTTGAATCCTATAGCAATCAGCCCCAGCATTTT	CASSAVLESYSNQPQHF
TRBV19	.	.	TRBJ2-1	TGTGCCAGTAGTACACACAGGGAATCCTACAATGAGCAGTTCTTC	CASSTHRESYNEQFF
TRBV19	.	few	TRBJ2-6	TGTGCCAGTAGTATGGCTGCGGGGTTCGGCTCTGGGGCCAACGTCCTGACTTTC	CASSMAAGFGSGANVLTF
TRBV5-6	.	.	TRBJ1-4	TGTGCCAGCAGCCCCATAGGACAGATTAATGAAAAACTGTTTTTT	CASSPIGQINEKLFF
TRBV5-4	TRBD2	.	TRBJ2-1	TGTGCCAGCAACACCCCTTACGGGGGGGCCTACAATGAGCAGTTCTTC	CASNTPYGGAYNEQFF
TRBV28	.	.	TRBJ2-1	TGTGCCAGCAGTTCGTCTTTTGAGCAGTTCTTC	CASSSSFEQFF
TRBV29-1	TRBD2	once	TRBJ2-1	TGCAGCCTTCGGACTAGCAGCTACAATGAGCAGTTCTTC	CSLRTSSYNEQFF
TRBV2	.	few	TRBJ2-6	TGTGCCAGCAGTGAACAGGGGTCCCACTCTGGGGCCAACGGCCTGACTTTC	CASSEQGSHSGANGLTF
TRBV4-3	TRBD1	.	TRBJ1-4	TGCGCCAGCAGCCAAGGGACAGGGCGGAATGAAAAACTGTTTTTT	CASSQGTGRNEKLFF
TRBV5-8	.	once	TRBJ1-2	TGTGCCAGCAGTATGAATCCGGGACTATCTGCCTTC	CASSMNPGLSAF